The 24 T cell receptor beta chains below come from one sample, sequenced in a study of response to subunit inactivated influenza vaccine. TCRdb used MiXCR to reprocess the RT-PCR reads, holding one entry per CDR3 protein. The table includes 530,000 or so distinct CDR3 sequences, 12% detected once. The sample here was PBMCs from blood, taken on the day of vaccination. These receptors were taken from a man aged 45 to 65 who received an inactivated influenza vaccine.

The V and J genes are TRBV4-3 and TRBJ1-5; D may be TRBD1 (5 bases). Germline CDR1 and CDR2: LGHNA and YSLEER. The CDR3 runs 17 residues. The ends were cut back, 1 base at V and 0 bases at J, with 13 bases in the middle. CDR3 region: CASSQGGRDGSNQPQHF. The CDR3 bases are TGCGCCAGCAGCCAAGGGGGGAGGGACGGTAGCAATCAGCCCCAGCATTTT.

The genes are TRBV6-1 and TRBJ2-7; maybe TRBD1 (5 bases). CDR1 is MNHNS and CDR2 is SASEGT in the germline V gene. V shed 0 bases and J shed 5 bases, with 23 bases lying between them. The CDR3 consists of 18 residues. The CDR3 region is CASSEALPWQGYYDEQYF. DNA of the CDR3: TGTGCCAGCAGTGAAGCGCTTCCGTGGCAGGGATACTACGACGAGCAGTACTTC.

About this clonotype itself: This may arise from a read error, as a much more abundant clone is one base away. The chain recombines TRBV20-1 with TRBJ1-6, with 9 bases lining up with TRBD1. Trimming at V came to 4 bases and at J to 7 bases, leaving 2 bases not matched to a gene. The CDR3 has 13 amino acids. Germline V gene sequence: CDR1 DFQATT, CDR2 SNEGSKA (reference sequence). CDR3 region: CSAKGTGNSPLHF. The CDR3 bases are TGCAGTGCTAAAGGGACAGGGAATTCACCCCTCCACTTT.

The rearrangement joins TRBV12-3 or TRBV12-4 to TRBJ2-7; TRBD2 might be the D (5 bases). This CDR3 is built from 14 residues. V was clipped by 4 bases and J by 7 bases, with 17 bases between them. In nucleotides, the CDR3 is TGTGCCAGCAGTTCCTCCCCGGGGTTAGTTGAGCAGTACTTC. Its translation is CASSSSPGLVEQYF.

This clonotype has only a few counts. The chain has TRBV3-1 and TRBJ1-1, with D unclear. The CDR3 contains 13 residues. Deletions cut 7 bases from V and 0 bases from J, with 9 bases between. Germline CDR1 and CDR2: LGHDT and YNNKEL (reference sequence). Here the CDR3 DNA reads TGTGCCAGCACAGGTGGGGTGAACACTGAAGCTTTCTTT. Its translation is CASTGGVNTEAFF. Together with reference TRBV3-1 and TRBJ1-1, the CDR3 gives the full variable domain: DTAVSQTPKYLVTQMGNDKSIKCEQNLGHDTMYWYKQDSKKFLKIMFSYNNKELIINETVPNRFSPKSPDKAHLNLHINSLELGDSAVYFCASTGGVNTEAFFGQGTRLTVV.

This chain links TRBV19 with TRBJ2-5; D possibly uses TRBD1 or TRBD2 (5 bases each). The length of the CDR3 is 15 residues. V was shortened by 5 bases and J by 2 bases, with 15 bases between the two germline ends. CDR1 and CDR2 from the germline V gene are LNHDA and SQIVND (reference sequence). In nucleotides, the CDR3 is TGTGCCAGTAGTCCCCAGGGAAGCGGACAAGAGACCCAGTACTTC. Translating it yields CASSPQGSGQETQYF.

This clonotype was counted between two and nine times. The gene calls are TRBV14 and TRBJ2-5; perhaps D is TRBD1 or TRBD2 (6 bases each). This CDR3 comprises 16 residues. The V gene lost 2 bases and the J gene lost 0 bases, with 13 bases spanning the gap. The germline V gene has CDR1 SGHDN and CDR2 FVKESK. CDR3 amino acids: CASSQLRGDYQETQYF. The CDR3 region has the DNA TGTGCCAGCAGCCAACTAAGGGGGGACTACCAAGAGACCCAGTACTTC.

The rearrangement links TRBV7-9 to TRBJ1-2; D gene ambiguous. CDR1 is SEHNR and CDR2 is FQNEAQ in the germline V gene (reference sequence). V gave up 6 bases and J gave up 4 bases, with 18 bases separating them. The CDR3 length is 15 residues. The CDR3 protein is CASSPSGSIGYGYTF. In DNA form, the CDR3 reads TGTGCCAGCAGTCCTTCGGGGTCCATCGGCTATGGCTACACCTTC.

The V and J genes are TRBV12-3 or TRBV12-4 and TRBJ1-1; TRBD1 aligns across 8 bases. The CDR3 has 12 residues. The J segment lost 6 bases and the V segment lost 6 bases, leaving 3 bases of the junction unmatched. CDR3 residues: CASRQQGAEAFF. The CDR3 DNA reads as TGTGCCAGCAGACAACAGGGGGCTGAAGCTTTCTTT.

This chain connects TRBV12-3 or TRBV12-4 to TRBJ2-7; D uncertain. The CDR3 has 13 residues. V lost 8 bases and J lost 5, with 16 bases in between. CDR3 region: CASRFIGTHEQYF. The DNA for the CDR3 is TGTGCCAGCCGGTTCATCGGAACCCACGAGCAGTACTTC.

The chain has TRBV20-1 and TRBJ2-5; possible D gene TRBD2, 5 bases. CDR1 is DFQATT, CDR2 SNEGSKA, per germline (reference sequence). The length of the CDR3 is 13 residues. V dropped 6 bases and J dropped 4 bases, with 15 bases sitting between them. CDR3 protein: CSASFSAGETQYF. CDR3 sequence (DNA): TGCAGTGCCTCATTCTCTGCGGGAGAGACCCAGTACTTC.

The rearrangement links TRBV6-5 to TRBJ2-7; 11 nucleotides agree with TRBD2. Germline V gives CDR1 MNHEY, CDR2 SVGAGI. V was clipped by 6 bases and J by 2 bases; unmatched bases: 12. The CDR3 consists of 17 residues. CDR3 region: CASSYTPGTSGAYEQYF. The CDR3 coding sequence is TGTGCCAGCAGCTACACCCCAGGGACTAGCGGCGCCTACGAGCAGTACTTC.

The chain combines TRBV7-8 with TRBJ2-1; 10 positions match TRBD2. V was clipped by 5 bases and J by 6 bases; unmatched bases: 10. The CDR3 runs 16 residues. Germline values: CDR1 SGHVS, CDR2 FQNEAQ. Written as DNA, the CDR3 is TGTGCCAGCAGCCCTGGGGGGACTAGCGTCAGCAATGAGCAGTTCTTC. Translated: CASSPGGTSVSNEQFF. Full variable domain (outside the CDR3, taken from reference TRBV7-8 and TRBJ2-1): GAGVSQSPRYKVAKRGQDVALRCDPISGHVSLFWYQQALGQGPEFLTYFQNEAQLDKSGLPSDRFFAERPEGSVSTLKIQRTQQEDSAVYLCASSPGGTSVSNEQFFGPGTRLTVL.

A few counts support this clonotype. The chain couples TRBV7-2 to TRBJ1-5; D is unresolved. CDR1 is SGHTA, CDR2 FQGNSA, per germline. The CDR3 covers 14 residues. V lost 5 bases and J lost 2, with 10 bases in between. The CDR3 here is CASSAGNGNQPQHF. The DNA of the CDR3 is TGTGCCAGCAGCGCTGGAAATGGCAATCAGCCCCAGCATTTT.

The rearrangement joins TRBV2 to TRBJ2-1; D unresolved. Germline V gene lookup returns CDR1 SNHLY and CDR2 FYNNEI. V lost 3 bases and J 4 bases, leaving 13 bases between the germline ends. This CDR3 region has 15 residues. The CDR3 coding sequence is TGTGCCAGCAGTGATTGGCGCCCGAGTTACAATGAGCAGTTCTTC. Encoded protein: CASSDWRPSYNEQFF.

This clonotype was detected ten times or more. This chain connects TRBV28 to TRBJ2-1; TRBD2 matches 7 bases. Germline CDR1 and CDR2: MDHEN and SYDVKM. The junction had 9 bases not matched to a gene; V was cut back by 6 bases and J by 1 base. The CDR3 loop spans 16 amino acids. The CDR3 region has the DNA TGTGCCAGCAGAGTTCTAGCGGCGGGTTCCTACAATGAGCAGTTCTTC. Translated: CASRVLAAGSYNEQFF.

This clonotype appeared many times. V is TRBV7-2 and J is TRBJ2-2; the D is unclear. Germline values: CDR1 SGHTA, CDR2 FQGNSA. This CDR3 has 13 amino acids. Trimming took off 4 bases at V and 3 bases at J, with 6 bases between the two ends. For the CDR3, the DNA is TGTGCCAGCAGCTCTCGGCACACCGGGGAGCTGTTTTTT. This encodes CASSSRHTGELFF.

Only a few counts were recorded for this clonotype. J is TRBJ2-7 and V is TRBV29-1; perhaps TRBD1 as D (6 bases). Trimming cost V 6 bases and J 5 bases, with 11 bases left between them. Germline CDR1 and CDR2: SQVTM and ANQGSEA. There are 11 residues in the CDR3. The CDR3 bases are TGCAGCGTATCCAGGGGCCACGAGCAGTACTTC. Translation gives CSVSRGHEQYF.

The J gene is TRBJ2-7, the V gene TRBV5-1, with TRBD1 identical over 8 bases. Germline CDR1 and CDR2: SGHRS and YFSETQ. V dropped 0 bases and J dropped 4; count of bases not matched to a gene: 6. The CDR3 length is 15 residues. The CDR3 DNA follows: TGCGCCAGCAGCTTGGACCCGGGACAGGAGTACGAGCAGTACTTC. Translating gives CASSLDPGQEYEQYF.

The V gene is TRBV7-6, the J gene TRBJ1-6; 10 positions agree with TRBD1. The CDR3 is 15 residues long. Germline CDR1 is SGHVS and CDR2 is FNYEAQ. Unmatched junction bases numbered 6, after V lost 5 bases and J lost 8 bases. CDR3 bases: TGTGCCAGCAGCCTAGGGGACAGGGGCGATTCACCCCTCCACTTT. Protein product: CASSLGDRGDSPLHF. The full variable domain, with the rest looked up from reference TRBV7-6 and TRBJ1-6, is GAGVSQSPRYKVTKRGQDVALRCDPISGHVSLYWYRQALGQGPEFLTYFNYEAQQDKSGLPNDRFSAERPEGSISTLTIQRTEQRDSAMYRCASSLGDRGDSPLHFGNGTRLTVT.

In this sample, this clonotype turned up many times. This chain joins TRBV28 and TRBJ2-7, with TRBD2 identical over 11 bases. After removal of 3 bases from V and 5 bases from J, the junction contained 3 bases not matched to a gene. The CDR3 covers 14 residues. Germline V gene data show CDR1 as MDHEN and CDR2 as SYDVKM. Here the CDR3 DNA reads TGTGCCAGCAGTTTTACTAGCGGGAGTAACGAGCAGTACTTC. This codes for CASSFTSGSNEQYF.

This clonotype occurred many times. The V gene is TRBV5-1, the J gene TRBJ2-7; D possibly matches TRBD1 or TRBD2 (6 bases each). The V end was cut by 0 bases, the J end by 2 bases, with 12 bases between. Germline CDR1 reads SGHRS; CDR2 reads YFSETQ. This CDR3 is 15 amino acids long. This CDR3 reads CASSLAAGGPYEQYF. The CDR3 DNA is TGCGCCAGCAGCTTGGCCGCCGGGGGCCCCTACGAGCAGTACTTC.

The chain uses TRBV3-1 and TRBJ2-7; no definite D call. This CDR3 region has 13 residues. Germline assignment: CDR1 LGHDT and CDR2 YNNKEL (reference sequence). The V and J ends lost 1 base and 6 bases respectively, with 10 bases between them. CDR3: CASSQVPLSEQYF. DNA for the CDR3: TGTGCCAGCAGCCAAGTCCCATTATCCGAGCAGTACTTC.

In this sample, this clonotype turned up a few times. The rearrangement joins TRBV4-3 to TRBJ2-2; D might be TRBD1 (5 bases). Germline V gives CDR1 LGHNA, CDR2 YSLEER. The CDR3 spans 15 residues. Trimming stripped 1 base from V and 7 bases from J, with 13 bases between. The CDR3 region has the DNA TGCGCCAGCAGCCAAGTGGCAGGGCTCGTCGGGGAGCTGTTTTTT. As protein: CASSQVAGLVGELFF.